This TCR beta chain was found in a study of cytomegalovirus exposure and HLA in healthy donors. Findings and caveats of the study: Most subjects' HLA-A and HLA-B alleles were reportedly predicted from TCR beta sequences. Later examination showed HLA-associated TCR beta chains had greater clonal expansion than equally common others. Data from an earlier analysis indicated that most TCR beta V segments were productive either about 90% or about 30% of the time. A later analysis linked a missense DCLRE1C variant to TCR beta V- and J-gene trimming.

Concerning this clone: As yet, its antigen is unknown.

With 60 Vbeta and 13 Jbeta primers, the PCR was carried out. The assay was immunoSEQ multiplex PCR, and TCRdb's table has in-frame clones only and misses some. Here the sample spans 100,000 to 150,000 clones, roughly 76% being singletons. The CDR3 has 15 amino acids. Germline CDR1 SGHRS, CDR2 YFSETQ. Trimming took off 2 bases at V and 0 bases at J, with 9 bases between the two ends. The chain recombines TRBV5-1 with TRBJ2-1; tentative D call: TRBD2 (5 bases). The material sequenced was PBMCs. This clonotype was obtained from a woman between 50 and 59 years old in good health and CMV-seronegative. The CDR3: CASSLAESSYNEQFF. DNA of the CDR3: TGCGCCAGCAGCTTAGCGGAAAGCTCCTACAATGAGCAGTTCTTC.